This T cell receptor (beta chain) was captured in a study of blood T cell repertoires in COVID-19. At the level of the study: Spain, Italy and the United States supplied samples that represented acute and convalescent COVID-19. PBMCs, B-cell-depleted T cells, or T cells provided the cDNA or gDNA that made up the material.

This CDR3 has 14 amino acids. Germline lookup yields CDR1 SGDLS and CDR2 YYNGEE. Trimming shortened V by 0 bases and J by 8 bases, and 12 bases separated the two germline ends. In the original workflow: Estimates of nucleated cell counts were drawn from the amplification of reference gene primers. Profiling relied on immunoSEQ multiplex PCR, and the TCRdb table lists in-frame clones only, not all of them. That table is the source of V, J and clone size, and D and trimming were worked out from the DNA. The sample has 60,000 to 85,000 clones, about 88% seen once; the top ten hold less than 5.5%. This rearrangement joins TRBV9 to TRBJ1-3; perhaps TRBD1 as D (5 bases). The specimen sequenced was peripheral blood. The receptor was derived from a woman in her forties or fifties with active COVID-19. The CDR3 is CASSVAGGSDTIYF. The CDR3, as DNA: TGTGCCAGCAGCGTAGCTGGGGGGTCGGACACCATATATTTT.